The TCR beta chain under discussion was sequenced for a study of shared clonotypes between healthy human individuals. The study, taken as a whole, reports: Non-shared clonotypes had lower generation probabilities than those shared by all four donors.

The study drew its donors from healthy HIV-negative adults without recent acute infections or vaccinations. Germline V gene sequence: CDR1 MDHEN, CDR2 SYDVKM. Trimming took 5 bases from V and 1 from J; bases not matched to a gene: 4. The CDR3 runs to 14 residues. This clone was picked up a small number of times. Its cognate antigen is unknown. Researchers ran the assay at a deep level. Authors' analysis steps: Filtering differed for immunoSEQ, which gave only junction sequences without quality scores. TCRdb's table, derived via immunoSEQ multiplex PCR, lists solely in-frame clones and lacks some. Clone size and V and J calls were adopted from that table, with D and trimming inferred from the DNA. The sample records approximately 980,000 clones, less than 85% being singletons.

Specimen: memory CD4+ T cells sorted from blood. Specified subset: CD45RA-negative fraction. The TCR sequence derives from a man between 18 and 35 years old in good health. The chain recombines TRBV28 with TRBJ1-1, with 7 bases aligning to TRBD1. The CDR3 loop is CASSAGQANTEAFF. CDR3 nucleotides: TGTGCCAGCAGTGCCGGACAGGCGAACACTGAAGCTTTCTTT.